The 23 T cell receptor beta chains below come from one sample, sequenced in a study of T cells after yellow fever vaccination. Via MiXCR, TCRdb re-called the 5' RACE reads, giving one row per CDR3 protein. This sample has under 550,000 distinct CDR3 sequences; 21% occur once, and the top ten carry around 16%. The material sequenced was PBMCs, taken roughly 20 days after the first yellow fever vaccination. The source is a man younger than 30 who received the YFV17D yellow fever vaccine.

V is TRBV7-3 and J is TRBJ1-6; D ambiguous. CDR1 is SGHTA, CDR2 FQGTGA, per germline. With 2 bases removed from V and 6 bases from J, the gap between germline ends came to 11 bases. This CDR3 is built from 15 residues. The CDR3 region has the DNA TGTGCCAGCAGCTTATTCGGGTCTTCTAATTCACCCCTCCACTTT. This gives the protein CASSLFGSSNSPLHF.

The rearrangement links TRBV11-2 to TRBJ1-1, with D possibly TRBD1 on 6 matching bases. Germline V gene lookup returns CDR1 SGHAT and CDR2 FQNNGV. The CDR3 covers 13 residues. V was clipped by 5 bases and J by 1 base, with 8 bases between them. The CDR3 DNA reads as TGTGCCAGCAGCGGGGGACAGAACACTGAAGCTTTCTTT. Protein: CASSGGQNTEAFF.

J is TRBJ2-1 and V is TRBV11-3, with TRBD2 matching over 12 bases. CDR3 length: 16 amino acids. Germline V gene data show CDR1 as SGHNT and CDR2 as YENEEA. The J segment lost 4 bases and the V segment lost 5 bases, leaving 6 bases of the junction unmatched. The CDR3 spells CASSTPTSGGYNEQFF. Here the CDR3 DNA reads TGTGCCAGCAGCACCCCGACTAGCGGGGGATACAATGAGCAGTTCTTC.

The V gene is TRBV12-3 or TRBV12-4, the J gene TRBJ2-7; 13 bases match TRBD2. The CDR3 is 16 residues long. The V gene end was trimmed by 6 bases and the J gene end by 2 bases; junction bases not matched to a gene: 7. The CDR3 is CASRSGTSGATYEQYF. Written as DNA, the CDR3 is TGTGCCAGCAGATCCGGGACTAGCGGGGCCACCTACGAGCAGTACTTC.

This chain links TRBV7-3 with TRBJ2-3, with 9 bases matching TRBD2. J lost 4 bases, V lost 5 bases, and 7 bases had no gene match. The CDR3 extends over 15 amino acids. CDR1 SGHTA and CDR2 FQGTGA come from the germline V gene. The CDR3 loop reads CASSPAGGLPDTQYF. The DNA of the CDR3 is TGTGCCAGCAGCCCAGCGGGGGGCCTCCCAGATACGCAGTATTTT.

As DNA, the CDR3 is TGTGCCAGCAGCTTAGCCCTCGGGACCCTGAATGAGCAGTTCTTC. Its translation: CASSLALGTLNEQFF. This sequence joins TRBV7-9 and TRBJ2-1, with D perhaps given as TRBD1 or TRBD2 (5 bases each). Per the germline V gene, CDR1 is SEHNR and CDR2 is FQNEAQ (reference sequence). V lost 0 bases to trimming and J lost 7 bases, with 13 bases between them. This CDR3 is 15 amino acids long.

The rearrangement joins TRBV20-1 to TRBJ2-3, with 10 bases that match TRBD2. Germline loops: CDR1 DFQATT, CDR2 SNEGSKA (reference sequence). The V gene end was trimmed by 6 bases and the J gene end by 6 bases; junction bases not matched to a gene: 6. This CDR3 contains 13 residues. In nucleotides, the CDR3 is TGCAGTGCCGCAGCGGGGGGGCACGATACGCAGTATTTT. Its translation: CSAAAGGHDTQYF.

This clonotype was detected a few times. CDR3 amino acids: CASSQVPGMNTEAFF. Here the CDR3 DNA reads TGCGCCAGCAGCCAAGTCCCAGGCATGAACACTGAAGCTTTCTTT. V and J are TRBV4-1 and TRBJ1-1; D gene uncertain. Germline CDR1 is MGHRA and CDR2 is YSYEKL. Between the trimmed V and J ends, which lost 1 base and 0 bases, there was a span of 9 bases. CDR3 length: 15 residues.

J is TRBJ2-1 and V is TRBV18; 10 nucleotides match TRBD1. The CDR3 has 15 amino acids. V shed 3 bases, J shed 9 bases, and the junction held 8 bases outside the gene matches. Germline V gene sequence: CDR1 KGHSH, CDR2 LQKENI. The CDR3 protein is CASSPSGQGSVEQFF. DNA of the CDR3: TGTGCCAGCTCACCGTCGGGACAGGGGTCTGTTGAGCAGTTCTTC.

V is TRBV24-1 and J is TRBJ1-1, with a possible D match to TRBD1 (6 bases). CDR1 and CDR2 (germline): KGHDR, SFDVKD. The CDR3 length is 14 residues. The ends were cut back, 5 bases at V and 6 bases at J, with 15 bases in the middle. The CDR3 nucleotides are TGTGCCACCAGTGCCAAGGGGGAGGGAGCTGAAGCTTTCTTT. This sequence encodes CATSAKGEGAEAFF.

This rearrangement joins TRBV20-1 to TRBJ2-3; the D gene could be TRBD1 or TRBD2 (5 bases each). Trimming removed 3 bases at V and 6 bases at J, with 16 bases between. Germline CDR1 reads DFQATT; CDR2 reads SNEGSKA (reference sequence). The CDR3 contains 14 residues. CDR3 in DNA: TGCAGTGCTAGCCGTGGGACCTCAACGGATACGCAGTATTTT. This codes for CSASRGTSTDTQYF.

This clonotype was observed a few times. This chain links TRBV9 with TRBJ1-1; D is unresolved. Germline V gene data show CDR1 as SGDLS and CDR2 as YYNGEE. The length of the CDR3 is 9 residues. Here the CDR3 DNA reads TGTGCGGCTAACACTGAAGCTTTCTTT. Encoded protein: CAANTEAFF.

The sample holds a few counts of this clonotype. The CDR3 protein is CASSFLGNNNEQFF. Written as DNA, the CDR3 is TGTGCCAGCAGCTTTTTGGGAAATAACAATGAGCAGTTCTTC. This sequence joins TRBV5-6 and TRBJ2-1; the D is unclear. Trimming pared 2 bases from V and 5 bases from J, leaving 11 bases between. CDR1 and CDR2 (germline): SGHDT, YYEEEE. The CDR3 covers 14 residues.

The chain uses TRBV20-1 and TRBJ2-5; tentatively, D is TRBD2 (6 bases). CDR1 and CDR2 from the germline V gene are DFQATT and SNEGSKA (reference sequence). V lost 5 bases and J lost 1, with 17 bases in between. CDR3 size: 15 residues. DNA of the CDR3: TGCAGTGCTCAGAGGGCCGGGGGAACCCAAGAGACCCAGTACTTC. Translated, it gives CSAQRAGGTQETQYF.

The chain joins TRBV20-1 to TRBJ2-1, with TRBD2 matching 8 bases. V shed 0 bases and J 0 bases; nucleotides not matched to a gene: 1. Germline V gives CDR1 DFQATT, CDR2 SNEGSKA (reference sequence). This CDR3 is built from 15 residues. The DNA for the CDR3 is TGCAGTGCTAGAGAACGGGGGGGCTCCTACAATGAGCAGTTCTTC. Its protein product is CSARERGGSYNEQFF.

The chain combines TRBV6-5 with TRBJ2-3, with D maybe TRBD2 (5 bases). V was pared by 0 bases and J by 5 bases, with 9 bases between. The CDR3 covers 14 residues. From germline, CDR1 is MNHEY and CDR2 SVGAGI. In DNA form, the CDR3 reads TGTGCCAGCAGTTACTCGAGGGCCTTAGATACGCAGTATTTT. It is translated as CASSYSRALDTQYF.

The chain recombines TRBV7-2 with TRBJ2-7, with TRBD1 matching 8 bases. Trimming took 6 bases from V and 5 from J; bases not matched to a gene: 12. The CDR3 is 15 amino acids. The germline gives CDR1 SGHTA, CDR2 FQGNSA. CDR3 loop: CASRFEQGALDEQYF. The CDR3, as DNA: TGTGCCAGCAGGTTTGAGCAGGGGGCCTTGGACGAGCAGTACTTC.

This clonotype has a count of ten or more. The chain uses TRBV9 and TRBJ2-5; D may be TRBD1 or TRBD2 (6 bases each). The CDR3 has 15 amino acids. V lost 0 bases and J 1 base, leaving 10 bases between the germline ends. The germline V gene encodes CDR1 SGDLS and CDR2 YYNGEE. CDR3 in DNA: TGTGCCAGCAGCGTAGCCGGGGGCCTCCAAGAGACCCAGTACTTC. This codes for CASSVAGGLQETQYF.

The rearrangement links TRBV20-1 to TRBJ1-6; 8 bases fit TRBD1. The CDR3 has 16 residues. Per the germline V gene, CDR1 is DFQATT and CDR2 is SNEGSKA (reference sequence). V trimming: 3 bases; J trimming: 1 base; junction bases outside the gene matches: 5. CDR3 in DNA: TGCAGTGCTAGGGGACAGGAAATGTCCTATAATTCACCCCTCCACTTT. Residues: CSARGQEMSYNSPLHF.

This clonotype was counted once. The rearrangement links TRBV19 to TRBJ2-5; 10 nucleotides line up with TRBD1. V trimming: 9 bases; J trimming: 5 bases; junction bases outside the gene matches: 9. The CDR3 runs 14 residues. In germline, CDR1 is LNHDA, CDR2 SQIVND (reference sequence). The CDR3 region has the DNA TGTGCCAGAGAGACAGGGGGCCCGTCGGAGACCCAGTACTTC. Its protein product is CARETGGPSETQYF.

This clonotype was picked up a small number of times. CDR3 residues: CASRTRESTDTQYF. CDR3 nucleotides: TGTGCCAGCAGAACCCGAGAAAGCACAGATACGCAGTATTTT. The chain joins TRBV12-3 or TRBV12-4 to TRBJ2-3; D ambiguous. The CDR3 is made up of 14 amino acids. Trimming removed 6 bases from V and 0 bases from J, with 10 bases in between.

The J gene is TRBJ2-6, the V gene TRBV4-2, with TRBD2 as a possible D gene (6 bases). The CDR3 loop spans 16 amino acids. V lost 0 bases and J 2 bases, leaving 8 bases between the germline ends. The germline CDR1 and CDR2 sequences are LGHNA and YNFKEQ. In nucleotides, the CDR3 is TGTGCCAGCAGCCAAGAGGGCGGGGCTGGGGCCAACGTCCTGACTTTC. It specifies CASSQEGGAGANVLTF.

The CDR3 protein is CASSPLRDRSNYGYTF. CDR3 DNA: TGTGCCAGCAGTCCCCTCCGGGACAGGTCCAACTATGGCTACACCTTC. This sequence joins TRBV6-2 or TRBV6-3 and TRBJ1-2; 8 bases fit TRBD1. Looked up from germline, CDR1 is MNHEY and CDR2 is SVGEGT. The J segment lost 2 bases and the V segment lost 5 bases, leaving 10 bases of the junction unmatched. This CDR3 spans 16 amino acids.